This TCR beta chain was found in a study of CD8 T cells in ankylosing spondylitis. Quantitative barcoded 5'-RACE was used to prepare TCR beta libraries. TCRdb reprocessed the 5' RACE reads with MiXCR, giving one entry per CDR3 protein. The data show 300,000 to 350,000 distinct CDR3 sequences, with less than 25% seen just once and roughly 3.6% held by the top ten. CDR1 and CDR2 (germline): SGHAT, FQDESV (reference sequence). V was pared by 0 bases and J by 9 bases, with 12 bases between. The CDR3 is 14 amino acids. Comment on this clonotype: The antigen remains undetermined.

Findings and caveats of the study: Matched synovial fluid from ankylosing spondylitis patients was reported to be enriched for disease-linked clones.

This receptor was obtained from a female donor with ankylosing spondylitis or in good health (not recorded which). The genes are TRBV11-1 and TRBJ2-1; D possibly corresponds to TRBD2 (6 bases). The sample taken for sequencing was blood, either unsorted or a sorted T cell fraction (not recorded which). This CDR3 is CASSLAGGSSEQFF. In DNA form, the CDR3 reads TGTGCCAGCAGCTTAGCGGGAGGAAGCAGTGAGCAGTTCTTC.